The next 23 T cell receptor beta chains were all read from a single sample in a study of blood T cell repertoires in COVID-19 (dated by TCRdb to 2020 to 2021). The library was obtained by the immunoSEQ multiplex PCR assay. TCRdb stores this immuneACCESS table with in-frame sequences only. Part of the clones is absent; in the studies checked, under half of the shortfall reflects unresolved V genes, and no reason is known for the rest. Here the sample has over 300,000 clones; 88% occur a single time. The biggest ten clones account for 0.95% to 1% of the sample. Input material: PBMCs or T cells enriched from blood (not recorded which). All receptors derive from a woman aged 25 to 39 with acute COVID-19.

The chain employs TRBV7-9 and TRBJ1-1; 8 bases match TRBD1. The length of the CDR3 is 15 residues. Trimming cost V 5 bases and J 0 bases; bases outside gene matches: 5. The germline V gene has CDR1 SEHNR and CDR2 FQNEAQ (reference sequence). The CDR3 region has the DNA TGTGCCAGCAGCGACCGGACAGGGCTGAACACTGAAGCTTTCTTT. Translation: CASSDRTGLNTEAFF.

The genes are TRBV12-5 and TRBJ2-5, with D possibly matching TRBD1 (5 bases). The CDR3 runs to 17 residues. From germline, CDR1 is LGHNT and CDR2 FRNRAP. Trimming pared 6 bases from V and 1 base from J, leaving 21 bases between. CDR3 amino acids: CASGRMGVGPGQETQYF. The CDR3 DNA is TGTGCTAGTGGCCGAATGGGTGTGGGGCCTGGCCAAGAGACCCAGTACTTC.

The chain carries TRBV5-5 and TRBJ1-1; D unresolved. The CDR3 is 13 residues long. CDR1 is SGHKS, CDR2 YYEKEE, per germline (reference sequence). V dropped 2 bases and J dropped 3 bases, with 8 bases sitting between them. The CDR3 DNA reads as TGTGCCAGCAGCTTTCGGGGTTACACTGAAGCTTTCTTT. Residues: CASSFRGYTEAFF.

The chain links TRBV19 to TRBJ2-7, with unresolved D. CDR1 and CDR2 from the germline V gene are LNHDA and SQIVND (reference sequence). The V and J ends lost 5 bases and 3 bases respectively, with 17 bases between them. The CDR3 is 15 amino acids. The CDR3 spells CASSPSRERVYEQYF. DNA of the CDR3: TGTGCCAGTAGTCCATCTCGAGAACGGGTCTACGAGCAGTACTTC. The full variable domain, in which reference TRBV19 and TRBJ2-7 provide the parts outside the CDR3, is DGGITQSPKYLFRKEGQNVTLSCEQNLNHDAMYWYRQDPGQGLRLIYYSQIVNDFQKGDIAEGYSVSREKKESFPLTVTSAQKNPTAFYLCASSPSRERVYEQYFGPGTRLTVT.

The sample holds a few counts of this clone. V usage is TRBV24-1 and J usage is TRBJ1-5; possible D gene TRBD1, 5 bases. The germline V gene has CDR1 KGHDR and CDR2 SFDVKD. V was clipped by 9 bases and J by 2 bases, with 10 bases between them. This CDR3 is 13 amino acids long. The CDR3 bases are TGTGCCACCGCTGGGGCTGGCAATCAGCCCCAGCATTTT. It yields the protein CATAGAGNQPQHF.

The chain couples TRBV11-2 to TRBJ1-3; the match to TRBD1 covers 7 bases. Germline V gene data show CDR1 as SGHAT and CDR2 as FQNNGV. The CDR3 contains 15 residues. The ends lost 4 bases at V and 2 bases at J; junction bases unmatched: 5. The DNA of the CDR3 is TGTGCCAGCAGCTCAGGGGGTACCCCTGGAAACACCATATATTTT. It yields the protein CASSSGGTPGNTIYF.

This chain connects TRBV4-1 to TRBJ1-5, with D possibly being TRBD1 (5 bases). Germline-derived CDR1 and CDR2 are MGHRA and YSYEKL. Deletions cut 0 bases from V and 5 bases from J, with 8 bases between. The CDR3 runs to 14 residues. DNA for the CDR3: TGCGCCAGCAGCCAAGACAGGGATGATCAGCCCCAGCATTTT. Amino acids: CASSQDRDDQPQHF.

V gene TRBV4-2 combines with J gene TRBJ1-5; D not certain. The CDR3 length is 16 residues. The germline CDR1 and CDR2 sequences are LGHNA and YNFKEQ. V was pared by 4 bases and J by 2 bases, with 15 bases between. The CDR3 nucleotides are TGTGCCAGCAGCCCTGGACGGGGTTTTGGCAATCAGCCCCAGCATTTT. Its protein is CASSPGRGFGNQPQHF.

V gene TRBV27 combines with J gene TRBJ1-3; maybe TRBD1 (5 bases). The CDR3 runs to 13 residues. V gave up 2 bases and J gave up 4 bases, with 6 bases separating them. Germline CDR1 MNHEY, CDR2 SMNVEV (reference sequence). CDR3 nucleotide sequence: TGTGCCAGCAGTTTAGGGGCCGGAAACACCATATATTTT. Residues: CASSLGAGNTIYF.

The chain employs TRBV11-2 and TRBJ1-2; D is ambiguous. The V end lost 1 base, the J end lost 2 bases, and 8 bases lay between the germline ends. The CDR3 totals 14 residues. Germline values: CDR1 SGHAT, CDR2 FQNNGV. The CDR3 DNA follows: TGTGCCAGCAGCTTAGCTGCGGCGAACTATGGCTACACCTTC. Protein product: CASSLAAANYGYTF.

The V call is TRBV3-1 (or the pseudogene TRBV3-2), the J call TRBJ2-7; 8 nucleotides agree with TRBD2. Germline CDR1 is LGHDT and CDR2 is YNNKEL (reference sequence). The V segment lost 1 base and the J segment 6 bases; nucleotides outside the gene matches: 8. This CDR3 is 15 amino acids long. CDR3 coding DNA: TGTGCCAGCAGCCAAGTGACGGGGGGGCCCGGCGAGCAGTACTTC. It translates to CASSQVTGGPGEQYF.

CDR3 loop: CASNPPLTGLSNQPQHF. As DNA, the CDR3 is TGTGCCAGCAACCCGCCCCTAACAGGGCTGAGCAATCAGCCCCAGCATTTT. The chain couples TRBV6-4 to TRBJ1-5; D might be TRBD1 (6 bases). Between the trimmed V and J ends, which lost 7 bases and 1 base, there was a span of 20 bases. The CDR3 runs 17 residues. CDR1 MRHNA and CDR2 SNTAGT come from the germline V gene.

The CDR3 protein is CASSYSGRGGQGNEQFF. For the CDR3, the DNA is TGTGCCAGCAGCTACTCCGGTCGGGGGGGCCAGGGAAATGAGCAGTTCTTC. J is TRBJ2-1 and V is TRBV3-1 (or the pseudogene TRBV3-2); 8 nucleotides match TRBD2. Germline-derived CDR1 and CDR2 are LGHDT and YNNKEL (reference sequence). The CDR3 extends over 17 amino acids. V trimming: 5 bases; J trimming: 7 bases; junction bases outside the gene matches: 16.

The rearrangement uses TRBV3-1 (or the pseudogene TRBV3-2) and TRBJ1-6; D unclear. V shed 1 base and J shed 4 bases, with 2 bases lying between them. Germline V gene sequence: CDR1 LGHDT, CDR2 YNNKEL (reference sequence). The CDR3 extends over 13 amino acids. The CDR3 DNA reads TGTGCCAGCAGCCAAGTATATAATTCACCCCTCCACTTT. Its protein is CASSQVYNSPLHF.

This clone was observed at least ten times. The rearrangement uses TRBV29-1 and TRBJ1-2; D is uncertain. The CDR3 has 13 amino acids. CDR1 is SQVTM, CDR2 ANQGSEA, per germline. V lost 2 bases and J lost 2, with 9 bases in between. CDR3 sequence (DNA): TGCAGCGTTGAAAAGGGAGGAAACTATGGCTACACCTTC. This codes for CSVEKGGNYGYTF.

The chain is built from TRBV6-2 or TRBV6-3 and TRBJ2-7; TRBD2 aligns across 7 bases. The V segment lost 3 bases and the J segment 0 bases; nucleotides outside the gene matches: 14. Germline V CDR1 and CDR2: MNHEY, SVGEGT. The CDR3 loop spans 18 amino acids. The CDR3 nucleotides are TGTGCCAGCAGTTATATTAGCGGTGAGCGGGGACCCTCCTACGAGCAGTACTTC. This codes for CASSYISGERGPSYEQYF.

V and J are TRBV5-1 and TRBJ1-3; 7 positions match TRBD1. Germline CDR1 and CDR2: SGHRS and YFSETQ. The J segment lost 0 bases and the V segment lost 4 bases, leaving 4 bases of the junction unmatched. The length of the CDR3 is 15 residues. The CDR3 is CASSEQGSSGNTIYF. Written as DNA, the CDR3 is TGCGCCAGCAGCGAACAGGGGAGCTCTGGAAACACCATATATTTT.

The chain recombines TRBV6-5 with TRBJ1-4; 7 positions match TRBD1. This CDR3 has 13 residues. With V trimmed by 5 bases and J by 5 bases, 2 bases remained unmatched. Germline CDR1 MNHEY, CDR2 SVGAGI. CDR3 DNA: TGTGCCAGCAGTCCGACAGGGAATGAAAAACTGTTTTTT. The encoded protein is CASSPTGNEKLFF.

As regards this clone: Other DNA sequences of this sample code for an identical CDR3. The chain combines TRBV30 with TRBJ1-3, with unresolved D. Germline-derived CDR1 and CDR2 are GTSNPN and SVGIG (reference sequence). V lost 0 bases and J lost 4, with 4 bases in between. This CDR3 has 12 amino acids. The CDR3 coding sequence is TGTGCCTGGAGTGTCCGGGGAAACACCATATATTTT. Its translation: CAWSVRGNTIYF.

The J gene is TRBJ1-5, the V gene TRBV10-1; D gene ambiguous. The V and J ends lost 0 bases and 6 bases respectively, with 9 bases between them. The CDR3 extends over 14 amino acids. CDR1 and CDR2 (germline): WNHNN, SYGVQD (reference sequence). Here the CDR3 reads CASSESLVGQPQHF. CDR3 in DNA: TGCGCCAGCAGTGAGTCGTTAGTTGGTCAGCCCCAGCATTTT.

V usage is TRBV4-3 and J usage is TRBJ2-7; 8 bases match TRBD2. The trim removed 0 bases at V and 4 bases at J, leaving 5 bases unmatched. The CDR3 loop spans 15 amino acids. Germline-derived CDR1 and CDR2 are LGHNA and YSLEER. The CDR3 reads CASSQDWAGGYEQYF. The CDR3, as DNA: TGCGCCAGCAGCCAAGACTGGGCGGGGGGATACGAGCAGTACTTC.

The CDR3 protein is CASSWAGEAGELFF. CDR3 nucleotide sequence: TGTGCCAGCTCGTGGGCAGGGGAAGCCGGGGAGCTGTTTTTT. This chain connects TRBV19 to TRBJ2-2, with a tentative D call TRBD1 (6 bases). Trimming took 9 bases from V and 6 from J, leaving 17 bases between them. Germline CDR1 LNHDA, CDR2 SQIVND (reference sequence). The CDR3 consists of 14 residues.

The chain is built from TRBV7-2 and TRBJ2-7; 9 positions agree with TRBD1. The germline gives CDR1 SGHTA, CDR2 FQGNSA. The CDR3 totals 13 residues. Losses at the gene ends were 5 bases for V and 6 bases for J; bases not matched to a gene: 5. CDR3 DNA: TGTGCCAGCAGCCTATGGGACAGGGTCGAGCAGTACTTC. This codes for CASSLWDRVEQYF.